Here is one T cell receptor (beta chain) with its context. Focal radiation was given together with CTLA-4 blockade (ipilimumab) to patients with chemo-refractory metastatic non-small-cell lung cancer. This table comes from immunoSEQ multiplex PCR, and its TCRdb copy is limited to in-frame clones, with some not included. The profile shows tens of thousands of clones, 70% to 80% of them singletons. This specimen belongs to a study of radiotherapy plus CTLA-4 blockade in lung cancer. The receptor was isolated from a human donor with non-small cell lung cancer who had stable disease on radiotherapy plus ipilimumab. The sequencing here drew on peripheral blood, taken from a patient treated with radiotherapy plus ipilimumab.

In DNA form, the CDR3 reads TGTGCCAGCACCCAGGGGAGGTCTCAAGAGACCCAGTACTTC. Its protein product is CASTQGRSQETQYF. The V and J genes are TRBV6-6 and TRBJ2-5; D assignment may be TRBD1 or TRBD2 (6 bases each). This CDR3 spans 14 amino acids. V was pared by 7 bases and J by 2 bases, with 14 bases between. Per germline, CDR1 MNHNY and CDR2 SVGAGI (reference sequence).